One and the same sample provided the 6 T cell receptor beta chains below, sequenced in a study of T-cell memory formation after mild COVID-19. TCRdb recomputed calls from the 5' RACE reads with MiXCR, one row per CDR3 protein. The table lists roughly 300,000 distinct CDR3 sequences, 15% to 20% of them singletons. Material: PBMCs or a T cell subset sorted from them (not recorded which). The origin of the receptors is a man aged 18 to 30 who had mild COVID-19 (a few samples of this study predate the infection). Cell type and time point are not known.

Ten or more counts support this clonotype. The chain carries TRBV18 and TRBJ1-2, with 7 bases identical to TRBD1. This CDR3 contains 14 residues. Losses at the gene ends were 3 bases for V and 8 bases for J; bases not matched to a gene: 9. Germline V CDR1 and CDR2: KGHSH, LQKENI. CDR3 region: CASSPDDRVWGYTF. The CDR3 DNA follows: TGTGCCAGCTCACCCGACGACAGGGTTTGGGGCTACACCTTC.

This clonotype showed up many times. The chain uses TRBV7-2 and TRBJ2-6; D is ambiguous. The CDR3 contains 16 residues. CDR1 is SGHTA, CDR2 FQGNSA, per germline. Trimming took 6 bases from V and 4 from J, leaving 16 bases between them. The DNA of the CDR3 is TGTGCCAGCAGAGGGTATCTAGGGAACGGGGCCAACGTCCTGACTTTC. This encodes CASRGYLGNGANVLTF. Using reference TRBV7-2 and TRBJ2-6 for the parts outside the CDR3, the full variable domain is GAGVSQSPSNKVTEKGKDVELRCDPISGHTALYWYRQSLGQGLEFLIYFQGNSAPDKSGLPSDRFSAERTGGSVSTLTIQRTQQEDSAVYLCASRGYLGNGANVLTFGAGSRLTVL.

The CDR3 loop is CASSLMGGYGYTF. DNA of the CDR3: TGTGCCAGCAGTTTAATGGGCGGCTATGGCTACACCTTC. V is TRBV12-3 or TRBV12-4 and J is TRBJ1-2; D gene uncertain. The V and J ends lost 2 bases and 4 bases respectively, with 8 bases between them. This CDR3 spans 13 amino acids.

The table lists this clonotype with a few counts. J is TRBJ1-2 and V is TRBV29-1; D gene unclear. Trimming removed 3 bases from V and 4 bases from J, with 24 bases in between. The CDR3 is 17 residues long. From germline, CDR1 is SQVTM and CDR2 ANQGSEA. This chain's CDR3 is CSVEYTRSSGRSYGYTF. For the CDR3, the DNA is TGCAGCGTTGAGTATACCCGTAGCAGCGGCCGTAGCTATGGCTACACCTTC.

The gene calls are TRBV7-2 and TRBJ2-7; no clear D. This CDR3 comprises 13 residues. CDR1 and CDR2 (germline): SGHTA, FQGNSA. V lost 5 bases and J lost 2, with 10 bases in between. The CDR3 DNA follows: TGTGCCAGCAGCCTGGGCAGCACCTACGAGCAGTACTTC. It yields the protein CASSLGSTYEQYF. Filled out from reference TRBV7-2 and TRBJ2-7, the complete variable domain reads GAGVSQSPSNKVTEKGKDVELRCDPISGHTALYWYRQSLGQGLEFLIYFQGNSAPDKSGLPSDRFSAERTGGSVSTLTIQRTQQEDSAVYLCASSLGSTYEQYFGPGTRLTVT.

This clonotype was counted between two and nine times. This chain's CDR3 is CASSLDQERNTGELFF. The CDR3 DNA sequence: TGTGCCAGCAGCTTAGATCAGGAAAGGAACACCGGGGAGCTGTTTTTT. The gene calls are TRBV11-2 and TRBJ2-2; D ambiguous. Germline CDR1 reads SGHAT; CDR2 reads FQNNGV. The length of the CDR3 is 16 residues. Trimming took 0 bases from V and 1 from J, leaving 9 bases between them.